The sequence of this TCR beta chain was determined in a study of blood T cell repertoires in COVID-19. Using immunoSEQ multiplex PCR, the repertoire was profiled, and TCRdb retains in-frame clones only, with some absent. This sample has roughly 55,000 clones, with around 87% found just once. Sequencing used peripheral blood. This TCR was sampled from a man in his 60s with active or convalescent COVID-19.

The CDR3 sequence is CASSPKTGHFFTGELFF. In DNA, the CDR3 is TGTGCCAGCAGCCCTAAAACAGGACATTTTTTCACCGGGGAGCTGTTTTTT. The V call is TRBV7-3, the J call TRBJ2-2; D might be TRBD1 (5 bases). Germline V gene sequence: CDR1 SGHTA, CDR2 FQGTGA. The CDR3 has 17 amino acids. V lost 5 bases to trimming and J lost 4 bases, with 20 bases between them.